The T cell receptor beta chain described here comes from a study of response to subunit inactivated influenza vaccine. V shed 2 bases, J shed 2 bases, and the junction held 6 bases outside the gene matches. The CDR3 spans 15 residues. CDR1 and CDR2 from the germline V gene are SGHDN and FVKESK. Study-level results: The authors proposed limited new T cell recruitment per seasonal influenza vaccination.

MiXCR, run by TCRdb on the RT-PCR reads, gives a single entry per CDR3 protein. This table has about 580,000 distinct CDR3 sequences, 13% to 15% appearing once. To note about this clonotype: Its antigen is undetermined.

This clonotype was obtained from a middle-aged man who received an inactivated influenza vaccine. The rearrangement links TRBV14 to TRBJ2-7; 7 bases match TRBD2. Here the sequenced sample was PBMCs from blood, taken about 11 days after vaccination. The CDR3 nucleotides are TGTGCCAGCAGCCAACAACTAGCGTCTCCCTACGAGCAGTACTTC. Its protein is CASSQQLASPYEQYF.